This TCR beta chain was observed in a study of Ad26.COV2.S vaccination and SARS-CoV-2 variants. Treatment of the sample: over 15 received Ad26.COV2.S at low or high dose, single or two shots; about five received placebo; per-sample allocation not given. Collection of samples fell on day 63 after the first vaccine or placebo injection. Study outcomes and limitations: From the TCR breadth and depth analyses, total T cell responses may have been underestimated.

Of note for this clone: What it binds is unknown.

Sequencing used immunoSEQ multiplex PCR; TCRdb keeps in-frame clones, though not all of them. Here the sample spans hundreds of thousands of clones, roughly 87% being singletons. V lost 0 bases, J lost 5 bases, and 13 bases stayed unmatched. Germline lookup yields CDR1 MNHEY and CDR2 SMNVEV (reference sequence). CDR3 size: 20 residues. The material sequenced was peripheral blood, taken in a trial of Ad26.COV2.S vaccine versus placebo. The V gene is TRBV27, the J gene TRBJ2-5; 15 bases map to TRBD2. The source of this sequence is a person between 18 and 59 years old who received the Ad26.COV2.S COVID-19 vaccine or a placebo. The DNA for the CDR3 is TGTGCCAGCAGTTTATCACCTCTAGGACTAGCGGGAGGGCCTAGGGAGACCCAGTACTTC. Translation: CASSLSPLGLAGGPRETQYF.